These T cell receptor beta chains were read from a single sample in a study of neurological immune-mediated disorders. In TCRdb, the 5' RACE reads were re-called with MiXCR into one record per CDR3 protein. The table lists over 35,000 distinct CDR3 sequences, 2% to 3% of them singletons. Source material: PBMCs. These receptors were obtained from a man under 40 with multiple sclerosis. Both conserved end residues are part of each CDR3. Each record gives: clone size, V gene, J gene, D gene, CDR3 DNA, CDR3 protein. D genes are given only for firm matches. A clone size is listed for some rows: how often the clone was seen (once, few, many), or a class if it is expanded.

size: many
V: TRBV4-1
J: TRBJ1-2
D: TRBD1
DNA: TGCGCCAGCAGCAAGGACAGGGAGACCCTTTATGGCTACACCTTC
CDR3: CASSKDRETLYGYTF

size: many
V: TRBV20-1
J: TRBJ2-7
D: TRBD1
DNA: TGCAGTGCCCCGGGGGACAGGGTGGCCTACGAGCAGTACTTC
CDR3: CSAPGDRVAYEQYF

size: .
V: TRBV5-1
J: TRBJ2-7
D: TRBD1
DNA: TGCGCCAGCAGCTTCGGGACAGGGACCTACGAGCAGTACTTC
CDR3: CASSFGTGTYEQYF

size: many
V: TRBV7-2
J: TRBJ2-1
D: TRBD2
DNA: TGTGCCACCGGGACTAGCGTCGGGGATGAGCAGTTCTTC
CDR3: CATGTSVGDEQFF

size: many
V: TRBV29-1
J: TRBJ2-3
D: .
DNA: TGCAGCATTCTGGGCGAGGGCCTCACAGATACGCAGTATTTT
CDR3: CSILGEGLTDTQYF

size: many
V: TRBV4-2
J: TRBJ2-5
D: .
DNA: TGTGCCAGCAGCAAACAAGAGACCCAGTACTTC
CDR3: CASSKQETQYF

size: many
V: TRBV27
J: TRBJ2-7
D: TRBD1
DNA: TGTGCCAGCAGTTTAACAGGGGAAAACTACGAGCAGTACTTC
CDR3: CASSLTGENYEQYF

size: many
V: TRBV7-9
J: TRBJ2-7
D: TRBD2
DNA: TGTGCCAGCAGCGTAGGAGGACTAGCGGGAGTGGGCGAGCAGTACTTC
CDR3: CASSVGGLAGVGEQYF

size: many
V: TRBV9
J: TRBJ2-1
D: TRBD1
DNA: TGTGCCAGCAGCGTAGTACAGGGGGGCAATGAGCAGTTCTTC
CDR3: CASSVVQGGNEQFF

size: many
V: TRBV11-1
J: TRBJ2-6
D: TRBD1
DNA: TGTGCCAGCAGCTTTGAGGGGGCTGTATCTGGGGCCAACGTCCTGACTTTC
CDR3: CASSFEGAVSGANVLTF

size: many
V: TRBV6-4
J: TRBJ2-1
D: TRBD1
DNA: TGTGCCAGCAGTCCTATACCGGGACAGGGCCTCAATGAGCAGTTCTTC
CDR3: CASSPIPGQGLNEQFF

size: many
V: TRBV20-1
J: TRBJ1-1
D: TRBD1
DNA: TGCAGTGCTAGAGGACAGGGAGGAGACACTGAAGCTTTCTTT
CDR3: CSARGQGGDTEAFF

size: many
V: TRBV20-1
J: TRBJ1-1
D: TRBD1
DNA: TGCAGTGCTAGAGTACAGGGGGCGAGCGCTTTCTTT
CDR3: CSARVQGASAFF

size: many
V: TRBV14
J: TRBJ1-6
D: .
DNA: TGTGCCAGCAGCCAAGTAGTAGATTCACCCCTCCACTTT
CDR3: CASSQVVDSPLHF

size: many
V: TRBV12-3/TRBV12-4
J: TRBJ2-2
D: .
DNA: TGTGCCAGCAGTCCCGACACCGGGGAGCTGTTTTTT
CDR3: CASSPDTGELFF

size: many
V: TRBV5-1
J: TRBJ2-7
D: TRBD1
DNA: TGCGCCAGCAGCTTTAGTTCAGACAGGGCGACCTACGAGCAGTACTTC
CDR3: CASSFSSDRATYEQYF

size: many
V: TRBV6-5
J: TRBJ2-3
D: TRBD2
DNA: TGTGCCAGCAGTTACTCCGGGACTATGTCAGATACGCAGTATTTT
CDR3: CASSYSGTMSDTQYF

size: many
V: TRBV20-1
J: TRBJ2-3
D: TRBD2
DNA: TGCAGTGCGAGACGGCAGACTAGCGGGATCACAGATACGCAGTATTTT
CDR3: CSARRQTSGITDTQYF

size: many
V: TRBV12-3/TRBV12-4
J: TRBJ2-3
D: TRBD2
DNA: TGTGCCAGCAGTTTGGGTCTAGCGGTTAGCACAGATACGCAGTATTTT
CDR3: CASSLGLAVSTDTQYF

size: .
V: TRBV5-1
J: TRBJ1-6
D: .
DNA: TGCGCCAGCAGCACGACAGCGGGAGATAATTCACCCCTCAACTTT
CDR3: CASSTTAGDNSPLNF

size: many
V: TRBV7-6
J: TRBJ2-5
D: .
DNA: TGTGCCAGCAGCTTAGGCGGGACAGCACAAGAGACCCAGTACTTC
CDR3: CASSLGGTAQETQYF

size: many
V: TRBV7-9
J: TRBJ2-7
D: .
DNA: TGTGCCAGCAGATCAGAATCACAGGGCTACGAGCAGTACTTC
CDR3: CASRSESQGYEQYF

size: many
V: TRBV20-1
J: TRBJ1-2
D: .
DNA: TGCAGTGCAGATAGCGACAGCGGGTTCAGCGCCGGCTACACCTTC
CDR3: CSADSDSGFSAGYTF

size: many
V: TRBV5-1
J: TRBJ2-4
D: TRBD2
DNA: TGCGCCAGCAGCCCGAATCTGGCGGGGGGGGACATTCAGTACTTC
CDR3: CASSPNLAGGDIQYF